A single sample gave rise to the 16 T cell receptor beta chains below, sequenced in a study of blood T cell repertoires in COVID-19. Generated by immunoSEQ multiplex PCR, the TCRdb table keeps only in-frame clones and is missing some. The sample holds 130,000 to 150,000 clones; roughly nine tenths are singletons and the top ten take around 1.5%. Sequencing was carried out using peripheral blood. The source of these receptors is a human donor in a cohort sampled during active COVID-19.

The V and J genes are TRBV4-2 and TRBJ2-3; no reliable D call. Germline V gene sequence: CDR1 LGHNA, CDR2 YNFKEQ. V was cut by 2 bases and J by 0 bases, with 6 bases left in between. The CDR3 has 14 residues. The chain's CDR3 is CASSQTTSTDTQYF. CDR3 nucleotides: TGTGCCAGCAGCCAAACTACTAGCACAGATACGCAGTATTTT.

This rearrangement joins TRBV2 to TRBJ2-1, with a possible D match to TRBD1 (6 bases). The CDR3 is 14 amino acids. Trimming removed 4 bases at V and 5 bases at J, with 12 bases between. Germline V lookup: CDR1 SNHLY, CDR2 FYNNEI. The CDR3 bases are TGTGCCAGCAGTGTCGGGCAGGGGAACAATGAGCAGTTCTTC. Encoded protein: CASSVGQGNNEQFF.

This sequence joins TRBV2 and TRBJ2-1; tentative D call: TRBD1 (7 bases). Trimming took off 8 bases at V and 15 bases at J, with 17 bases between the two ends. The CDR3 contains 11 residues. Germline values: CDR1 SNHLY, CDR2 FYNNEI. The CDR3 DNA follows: TGTGCCAGCGGAGGGGGCAGGGCGCGGTTCTTC. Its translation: CASGGGRARFF.

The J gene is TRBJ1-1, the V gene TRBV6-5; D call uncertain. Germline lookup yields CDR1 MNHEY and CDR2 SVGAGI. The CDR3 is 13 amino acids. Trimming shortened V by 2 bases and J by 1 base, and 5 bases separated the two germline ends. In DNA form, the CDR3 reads TGTGCCAGCAGTTACCAGAAGAACACTGAAGCTTTCTTT. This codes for CASSYQKNTEAFF.

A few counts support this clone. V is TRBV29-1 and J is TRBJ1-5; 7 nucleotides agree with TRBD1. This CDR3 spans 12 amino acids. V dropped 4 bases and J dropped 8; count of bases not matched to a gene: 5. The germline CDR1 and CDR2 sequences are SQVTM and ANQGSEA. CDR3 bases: TGCAGCGTTGGGGACAGTTTGGAGCCCCAGCATTTT. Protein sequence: CSVGDSLEPQHF.

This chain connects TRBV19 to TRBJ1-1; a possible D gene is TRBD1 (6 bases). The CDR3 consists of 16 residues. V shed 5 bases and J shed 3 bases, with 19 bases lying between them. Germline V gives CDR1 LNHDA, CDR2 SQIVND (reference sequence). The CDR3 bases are TGTGCCAGTAGTCCCCGGGGGGCGGGATTGGACACTGAAGCTTTCTTT. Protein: CASSPRGAGLDTEAFF.

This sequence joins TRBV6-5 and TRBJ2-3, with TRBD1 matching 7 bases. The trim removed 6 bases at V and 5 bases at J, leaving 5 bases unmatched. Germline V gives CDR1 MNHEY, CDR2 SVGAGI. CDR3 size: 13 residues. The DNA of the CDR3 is TGTGCCAGCAGCCGACAGGGAATAGATACGCAGTATTTT. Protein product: CASSRQGIDTQYF.

The CDR3 nucleotides are TGTGCCACCAGTGAAGGGCAGGGGGCGCGGAATGAGCAGTTCTTC. Protein sequence: CATSEGQGARNEQFF. This chain joins TRBV24-1 and TRBJ2-1, with 8 bases aligning to TRBD1. The CDR3 contains 15 residues. Germline lookup yields CDR1 KGHDR and CDR2 SFDVKD. The junction had 8 bases not matched to a gene; V was cut back by 4 bases and J by 7 bases.

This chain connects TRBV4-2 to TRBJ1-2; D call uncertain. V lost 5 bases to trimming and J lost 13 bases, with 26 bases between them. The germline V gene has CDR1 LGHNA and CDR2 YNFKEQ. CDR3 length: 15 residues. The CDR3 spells CASSYRTWENVFPTF. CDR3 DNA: TGTGCCAGCAGCTACCGGACCTGGGAGAATGTGTTTCCCACCTTC.

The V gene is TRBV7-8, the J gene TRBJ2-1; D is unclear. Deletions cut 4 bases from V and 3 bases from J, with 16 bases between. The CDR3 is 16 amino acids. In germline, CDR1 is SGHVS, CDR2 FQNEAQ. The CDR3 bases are TGTGCCAGCAGCTACTTATTCCGTCAGGTCTACAATGAGCAGTTCTTC. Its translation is CASSYLFRQVYNEQFF.

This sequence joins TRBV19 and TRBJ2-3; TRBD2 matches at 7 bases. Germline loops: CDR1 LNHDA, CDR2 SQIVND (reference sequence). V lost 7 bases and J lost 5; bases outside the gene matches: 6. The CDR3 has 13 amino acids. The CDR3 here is CASNAGEVDTQYF. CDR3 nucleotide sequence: TGTGCCAGTAATGCGGGGGAGGTAGATACGCAGTATTTT.

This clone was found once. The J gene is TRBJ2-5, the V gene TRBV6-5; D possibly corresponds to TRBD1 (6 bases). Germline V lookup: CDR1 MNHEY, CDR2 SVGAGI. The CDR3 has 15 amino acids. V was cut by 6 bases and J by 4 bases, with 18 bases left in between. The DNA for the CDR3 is TGTGCCAGCAGGAACGGCGCAGGGGCGTTAGAGACCCAGTACTTC. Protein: CASRNGAGALETQYF.

This chain's CDR3 is CASSSLGQAISSTEAFF. The CDR3 DNA reads TGTGCCAGCAGCTCCCTCGGACAGGCCATTTCGAGCACTGAAGCTTTCTTT. The chain joins TRBV7-2 to TRBJ1-1, with 7 bases fitting TRBD1. This CDR3 has 17 residues. With 4 bases clipped from V and 4 bases from J, the junction kept 15 bases outside the gene matches. Germline CDR1 is SGHTA and CDR2 is FQGNSA.

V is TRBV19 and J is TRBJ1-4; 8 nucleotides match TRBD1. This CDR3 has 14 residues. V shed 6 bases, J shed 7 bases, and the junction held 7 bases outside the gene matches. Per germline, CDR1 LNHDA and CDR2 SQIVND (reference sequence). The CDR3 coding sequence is TGTGCCAGTAGCAAAACAGGGGGAGGTGAAAAACTGTTTTTT. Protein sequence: CASSKTGGGEKLFF.

The CDR3 loop is CASSWTGGGTEAFF. For the CDR3, the DNA is TGTGCCAGCAGCTGGACAGGGGGAGGTACTGAAGCTTTCTTT. The chain is built from TRBV5-4 and TRBJ1-1; 10 bases are a match to TRBD1. V lost 3 bases to trimming and J lost 5 bases; unmatched junction nucleotides: 4. Germline V gene data show CDR1 as SGHNT and CDR2 as YYREEE (reference sequence). CDR3 length: 14 amino acids.

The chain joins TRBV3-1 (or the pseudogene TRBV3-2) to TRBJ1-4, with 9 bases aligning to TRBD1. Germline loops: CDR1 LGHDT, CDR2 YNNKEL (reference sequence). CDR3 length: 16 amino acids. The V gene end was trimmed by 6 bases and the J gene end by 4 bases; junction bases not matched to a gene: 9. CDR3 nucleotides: TGTGCCAGCAGATCTTCCGGGACAGGGTTTAATGAAAAACTGTTTTTT. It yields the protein CASRSSGTGFNEKLFF.